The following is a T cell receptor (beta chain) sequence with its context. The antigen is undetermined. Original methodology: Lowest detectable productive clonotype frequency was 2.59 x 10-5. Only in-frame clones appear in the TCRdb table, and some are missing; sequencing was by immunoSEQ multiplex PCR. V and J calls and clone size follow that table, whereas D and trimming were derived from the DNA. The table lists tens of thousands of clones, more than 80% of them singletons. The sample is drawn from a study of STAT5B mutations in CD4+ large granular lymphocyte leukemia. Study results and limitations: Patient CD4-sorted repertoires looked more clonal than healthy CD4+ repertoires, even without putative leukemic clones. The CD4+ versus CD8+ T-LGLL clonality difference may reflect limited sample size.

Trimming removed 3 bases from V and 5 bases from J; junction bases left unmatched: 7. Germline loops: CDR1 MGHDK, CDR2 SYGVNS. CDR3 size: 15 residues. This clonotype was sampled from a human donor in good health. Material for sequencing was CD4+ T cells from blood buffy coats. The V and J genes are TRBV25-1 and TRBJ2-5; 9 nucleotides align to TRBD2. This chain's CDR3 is CASSDVAGVHETQYF. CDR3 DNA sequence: TGTGCCAGCAGTGACGTAGCGGGAGTCCACGAGACCCAGTACTTC.